These 15 T cell receptor beta chains share one sample of origin, sequenced in a study of blood T cell repertoires in COVID-19. The protocol was immunoSEQ multiplex PCR, while the TCRdb copy is restricted to in-frame clones and leaves out a portion. The repertoire holds more than 200,000 clones, with around four fifths as singletons. Specimen: peripheral blood. These receptors originate from a woman of 80 years or more with COVID-19, enrolled during active disease.

The chain carries TRBV7-2 and TRBJ1-6; possible D gene TRBD1, 5 bases. Germline CDR1 SGHTA, CDR2 FQGNSA. This CDR3 is 14 amino acids long. V was trimmed by 5 bases and J by 10 bases, leaving 15 bases between them. This CDR3 is CASSPWGVASPLHF. The CDR3 DNA reads TGTGCCAGCAGCCCATGGGGGGTTGCGTCACCCCTCCACTTT. The full variable domain, completed using reference TRBV7-2 and TRBJ1-6, is GAGVSQSPSNKVTEKGKDVELRCDPISGHTALYWYRQSLGQGLEFLIYFQGNSAPDKSGLPSDRFSAERTGGSVSTLTIQRTQQEDSAVYLCASSPWGVASPLHFGNGTRLTVT.

This clone occurred once. An end of the junction differs from the germline gene, which may be a read error. The J gene is TRBJ1-5, the V gene TRBV7-7, with D possibly TRBD1 on 5 matching bases. CDR1 and CDR2 (germline): SSHAT, FNYEAQ (reference sequence). This CDR3 has 10 residues. The CDR3 loop is CASSFGGQHF. CDR3 DNA: TGTGCTAGCAGCTTTGGGGGGCAGCATTTT.

The chain links TRBV5-1 to TRBJ1-4, with a weak D call TRBD1 (6 bases). Germline lookup yields CDR1 SGHRS and CDR2 YFSETQ. This CDR3 is 14 amino acids long. V was pared by 0 bases and J by 5 bases, with 8 bases between. CDR3 sequence (DNA): TGCGCCAGCAGCTTGGGACAGGCAAATGAAAAACTGTTTTTT. Protein: CASSLGQANEKLFF.

The V call is TRBV7-9, the J call TRBJ2-1; TRBD2 agrees at 11 bases. The V gene's germline CDR1 is SEHNR and CDR2 FQNEAQ (reference sequence). J lost 11 bases, V lost 3 bases, and 9 bases had no gene match. There are 15 residues in the CDR3. CDR3 residues: CASSLVAGGPAQQFF. Written as DNA, the CDR3 is TGTGCCAGCAGCTTGGTAGCGGGAGGGCCGGCACAGCAGTTCTTC.

V usage is TRBV30 and J usage is TRBJ1-4, with D perhaps TRBD1 (5 bases). The V end lost 3 bases, the J end lost 7 bases, and 18 bases lay between the germline ends. Germline V gene lookup returns CDR1 GTSNPN and CDR2 SVGIG (reference sequence). The CDR3 runs to 15 residues. The CDR3 DNA reads as TGTGCCTGGAGGCAAAGGGGAATACGGGTTGAAAAACTGTTTTTT. Its protein product is CAWRQRGIRVEKLFF. The whole variable domain, remainder taken from reference TRBV30 and TRBJ1-4, is SQTIHQWPATLVQPVGSPLSLECTVEGTSNPNLYWYRQAAGRGLQLLFYSVGIGQISSEVPQNLSASRPQDRQFILSSKKLLLSDSGFYLCAWRQRGIRVEKLFFGSGTQLSVL.

The V and J genes are TRBV28 and TRBJ1-4; unclear D gene. The V end was cut by 2 bases, the J end by 8 bases, with 12 bases between. Looked up from germline, CDR1 is MDHEN and CDR2 is SYDVKM. This CDR3 is built from 14 residues. CDR3 loop: CASSLGGGFEKLFF. CDR3 bases: TGTGCCAGCAGTTTAGGAGGAGGGTTCGAAAAACTGTTTTTT.

The V gene is TRBV7-3, the J gene TRBJ2-1; D not resolved. The CDR3 consists of 13 residues. The V gene lost 5 bases and the J gene lost 10 bases, with 15 bases spanning the gap. Germline CDR1 reads SGHTA; CDR2 reads FQGTGA. CDR3 bases: TGTGCCAGCAGCAAAAACTGGGCCACCGAGCAGTTCTTC. This encodes CASSKNWATEQFF.

This clone was seen a handful of times. V gene TRBV7-9 combines with J gene TRBJ1-1; 7 bases align to TRBD1. CDR1 and CDR2 (germline): SEHNR, FQNEAQ (reference sequence). V shed 6 bases and J 2 bases; nucleotides not matched to a gene: 6. The CDR3 covers 14 residues. In DNA form, the CDR3 reads TGTGCCAGCAGTCCGGGACAGAAAAACACTGAAGCTTTCTTT. This gives the protein CASSPGQKNTEAFF.

The chain combines TRBV29-1 with TRBJ1-1; no clear D gene. Trimming left V 8 bases short and J 1 base short, with 14 bases between. The CDR3 has 13 amino acids. The germline V gene encodes CDR1 SQVTM and CDR2 ANQGSEA. The CDR3 coding sequence is TGCAGCACGTGGACTGTAACGAACACTGAAGCTTTCTTT. As protein: CSTWTVTNTEAFF. Filled out from reference TRBV29-1 and TRBJ1-1, the complete variable domain reads SAVISQKPSRDICQRGTSLTIQCQVDSQVTMMFWYRQQPGQSLTLIATANQGSEATYESGFVIDKFPISRPNLTFSTLTVSNMSPEDSSIYLCSTWTVTNTEAFFGQGTRLTVV.

This sequence joins TRBV2 and TRBJ1-1, with 8 positions matching TRBD1. Per germline, CDR1 SNHLY and CDR2 FYNNEI. The CDR3 length is 16 residues. The trim removed 0 bases at V and 11 bases at J, leaving 14 bases unmatched. CDR3 nucleotides: TGTGCCAGCAGTGAAGCTGGGGCAGGGGGCAACCTTGGTGCTTTCTTT. It specifies CASSEAGAGGNLGAFF.

The chain links TRBV27 to TRBJ1-6, with D maybe TRBD1 (5 bases). This CDR3 has 15 residues. Trimming cost V 4 bases and J 9 bases, with 16 bases left between them. Germline V gives CDR1 MNHEY, CDR2 SMNVEV (reference sequence). CDR3 nucleotides: TGTGCCAGCAGTTCCGGACGGGGGGGTACTTCACCCCTCCACTTT. Its translation is CASSSGRGGTSPLHF.

This sequence joins TRBV18 and TRBJ1-4; D is unresolved. Trimming took 3 bases from V and 0 from J, leaving 14 bases between them. Per germline, CDR1 KGHSH and CDR2 LQKENI. CDR3 size: 17 residues. The CDR3 coding sequence is TGTGCCAGCTCACCGTATGTGGCGACATCAACTAATGAAAAACTGTTTTTT. Encoded protein: CASSPYVATSTNEKLFF.

This clone was recorded only once. The V call is TRBV3-1 (or the pseudogene TRBV3-2), the J call TRBJ1-5; the D is unclear. This CDR3 has 15 residues. V lost 1 base to trimming and J lost 1 base, with 8 bases between them. Per germline, CDR1 LGHDT and CDR2 YNNKEL (reference sequence). CDR3 sequence (DNA): TGTGCCAGCAGCCAAGGACCGGAGAGCAATCAGCCCCAGCATTTT. It is translated as CASSQGPESNQPQHF.

The J gene is TRBJ1-4, the V gene TRBV7-9; D call uncertain. V lost 5 bases, J lost 8 bases, and 12 bases lay in between. This CDR3 is built from 13 residues. The germline CDR1 and CDR2 sequences are SEHNR and FQNEAQ (reference sequence). CDR3 sequence reads: CASSPGVEEKLFF. The CDR3, as DNA: TGTGCCAGCAGCCCCGGGGTGGAGGAAAAACTGTTTTTT.

The V call is TRBV5-4, the J call TRBJ1-3, with a tentative D call TRBD1 (5 bases). V lost 4 bases to trimming and J lost 0 bases, with 11 bases between them. The germline V gene has CDR1 SGHNT and CDR2 YYREEE (reference sequence). The CDR3 consists of 15 residues. The CDR3 loop reads CASSLPGSSGNTIYF. In DNA, the CDR3 is TGTGCCAGCAGCCTACCAGGGTCCTCTGGAAACACCATATATTTT.